Presented here are 4 T cell receptor beta chains from one specimen sequenced in a study of tumor and adjacent non-tumor tissue in lung cancer. Three rounds of nested PCR, following a modified ARM-PCR protocol, produced the TCRbeta library. A single record per CDR3 protein comes from TCRdb applying MiXCR to the multiplex PCR reads. The sample lists some 70,000 distinct CDR3 sequences; 65% to 75% were seen once. RNA was extracted from bulk tissue without any cell sorting. More than 3 cm separated this lung sample from the edge of the tumor. The sequenced sample consisted of distant non-tumor lung tissue. These receptors were obtained from a woman between 50 and 59 years old with non-small cell lung cancer.

As regards this clonotype: Germline is not matched at one junction end, which may reflect a read error. V usage is TRBV11-2 and J usage is TRBJ2-2, with D maybe TRBD1 (7 bases). The CDR3 totals 19 residues. CDR1 and CDR2 from the germline V gene are SGHAT and FQNNGV. The CDR3 nucleotides read TGTGCCAACAGCTGTTTCCCCTGGGTCATGACAGGGAGGACCGGGGAGCTTTTTTTT. Translated: CANSCFPWVMTGRTGELFF.

This clonotype has just one count. Lacking the conserved final phenylalanine or tryptophan, this CDR3 likely reflects a read error. The genes are TRBV7-3 and TRBJ2-7, with D possibly TRBD2 on 5 matching bases. This CDR3 has 15 amino acids. Trimming took off 2 bases at V and 6 bases at J, with 17 bases between the two ends. Germline V gives CDR1 SGHTA, CDR2 FQGTGA. This CDR3 is CASSLGRVPPGEQYL. Written as DNA, the CDR3 is TGTGCCAGCAGCTTAGGGAGAGTCCCACCGGGCGAGCAGTACCTC.

This chain connects TRBV6-5 to TRBJ1-6; D is undetermined. Per germline, CDR1 MNHEY and CDR2 SVGAGI. This CDR3 has 15 residues. V lost 2 bases and J 15 bases, leaving 20 bases between the germline ends. The CDR3 bases are TGTGCCAGCAGTTACCCTGGGCCACAAACGTTGTACCTCCACTTT. It is translated as CASSYPGPQTLYLHF.

Of note for this clonotype: Mismatch with germline at one junction end may stem from a read error. The V gene is TRBV5-6, the J gene TRBJ2-1; the match to TRBD1 covers 9 bases. The CDR3 consists of 16 residues. CDR1 is SGHDT, CDR2 YYEEEE, per germline. CDR3 loop: CASSADRGDIYNEQFF. The CDR3 DNA sequence: TGTGCCAGCAGCGCCGACAGGGGGGATATCTATAATGAGCAATTCTTC.